This passage covers 25 T cell receptor beta chains from one sample sequenced in a study of T cells after yellow fever vaccination. MiXCR, run by TCRdb on the 5' RACE reads, gives a single entry per CDR3 protein. The repertoire holds approximately 160,000 distinct CDR3 sequences, with roughly 6.2% as singletons. The input for sequencing was CD4+ T cells sorted from PBMCs, taken on the day of the first yellow fever vaccination. Receptors originate from a man aged 18 to 35 who received the YFV17D yellow fever vaccine.

This clonotype was found many times. The chain links TRBV7-8 to TRBJ1-1; TRBD1 might be the D (5 bases). Germline values: CDR1 SGHVS, CDR2 FQNEAQ. V lost 2 bases and J 5 bases, leaving 24 bases between the germline ends. The CDR3 consists of 18 residues. CDR3 region: CASSLMANQGRSGTEAFF. The CDR3, as DNA: TGTGCCAGCAGCTTAATGGCAAACCAGGGAAGGTCTGGAACTGAAGCTTTCTTT.

This clonotype is a singleton in its sample. This sequence joins TRBV5-1 and TRBJ2-7; 7 bases fit TRBD1. The germline V gene encodes CDR1 SGHRS and CDR2 YFSETQ. This CDR3 comprises 16 residues. V lost 3 bases to trimming and J lost 1 base; unmatched junction nucleotides: 10. The CDR3 loop reads CASSWGGTEKSYEQYF. CDR3 nucleotide sequence: TGCGCCAGCAGCTGGGGTGGGACAGAGAAATCCTACGAGCAGTACTTC.

The rearrangement uses TRBV5-1 and TRBJ2-1, with TRBD2 matching over 12 bases. The CDR3 contains 17 residues. V was clipped by 0 bases and J by 5 bases; unmatched bases: 6. From germline, CDR1 is SGHRS and CDR2 YFSETQ. CDR3 in amino acids: CASSLVFLAGGDNEQFF. The CDR3 DNA follows: TGCGCCAGCAGCTTGGTCTTCCTAGCGGGGGGGGACAATGAGCAGTTCTTC.

This clonotype turned up a few times. The chain couples TRBV20-1 to TRBJ1-2; D gene unclear. CDR1 is DFQATT, CDR2 SNEGSKA, per germline (reference sequence). With 0 bases removed from V and 7 bases from J, the gap between germline ends came to 21 bases. The CDR3 is 16 residues long. For the CDR3, the DNA is TGCAGTGCTAGAGATCCCGAACAGAGTGTGGTTCGTGGCTACACCTTC. Protein sequence: CSARDPEQSVVRGYTF.

This clonotype came up many times. The chain uses TRBV20-1 and TRBJ2-4, with TRBD1 matching 9 bases. Trimming removed 5 bases from V and 6 bases from J; junction bases left unmatched: 2. CDR1 and CDR2 (germline): DFQATT, SNEGSKA (reference sequence). The CDR3 extends over 12 amino acids. The CDR3, as DNA: TGCAGTGCTCCGGACAGGGGAAACATTCAGTACTTC. Translated: CSAPDRGNIQYF.

The chain carries TRBV4-2 and TRBJ1-2; D is perhaps TRBD1 (6 bases). Germline lookup yields CDR1 LGHNA and CDR2 YNFKEQ. This CDR3 is built from 16 residues. V lost 0 bases and J lost 4, with 15 bases in between. The CDR3 region is CASSQETGSRSYGYTF. Here the CDR3 DNA reads TGTGCCAGCAGCCAAGAGACAGGTTCACGGTCCTATGGCTACACCTTC.

This clonotype appeared many times. The chain has TRBV5-6 and TRBJ2-2; 8 bases are shared with TRBD2. Per the germline V gene, CDR1 is SGHDT and CDR2 is YYEEEE. Trimming took 2 bases from V and 5 from J; bases not matched to a gene: 5. The CDR3 length is 15 residues. CDR3 in amino acids: CASSLVAGRTGELFF. The CDR3 DNA follows: TGTGCCAGCAGCTTAGTAGCGGGAAGGACCGGGGAGCTGTTTTTT.

This clonotype appeared a few times. CDR3: CASSPRRTGTYEQYF. CDR3 nucleotides: TGTGCCAGTAGTCCACGGCGGACAGGGACTTACGAGCAGTACTTC. The chain employs TRBV19 and TRBJ2-7, with TRBD1 matching 8 bases. Germline CDR1 reads LNHDA; CDR2 reads SQIVND (reference sequence). V lost 5 bases to trimming and J lost 4 bases; unmatched junction nucleotides: 10. The CDR3 runs to 15 residues.

This clonotype was seen many times. The chain links TRBV29-1 to TRBJ2-1; 12 nucleotides match TRBD2. CDR3 length equals 15 residues. Germline CDR1 SQVTM, CDR2 ANQGSEA. The junction had 10 bases not matched to a gene; V was cut back by 6 bases and J by 7 bases. CDR3 sequence reads: CSVARTSGAGNEQFF. CDR3 sequence (DNA): TGCAGCGTCGCTCGGACTAGCGGGGCAGGGAATGAGCAGTTCTTC.

This clonotype was seen ten or more times. The rearrangement links TRBV7-2 to TRBJ2-5, with 12 bases that match TRBD2. The CDR3 spans 18 residues. Germline V gives CDR1 SGHTA, CDR2 FQGNSA. Germline trimming cut 0 bases from V and 4 bases from J; bases unmatched to any gene: 9. CDR3 amino acids: CASSLAASGGALLETQYF. The CDR3 DNA sequence: TGTGCCAGCAGCTTAGCGGCTAGCGGGGGGGCTCTTCTAGAGACCCAGTACTTC.

The V and J genes are TRBV11-1 and TRBJ2-1, with D possibly being TRBD2 (5 bases). Trimming removed 7 bases at V and 9 bases at J, with 16 bases between. This CDR3 is 13 amino acids long. Germline CDR1 SGHAT, CDR2 FQDESV (reference sequence). Written as DNA, the CDR3 is TGTGCCAGCACCACCAAGGGAGTGGGTGAGCAGTTCTTC. Amino acid sequence: CASTTKGVGEQFF. Together with reference TRBV11-1 and TRBJ2-1, the CDR3 gives the full variable domain: EAEVAQSPRYKITEKSQAVAFWCDPISGHATLYWYRQILGQGPELLVQFQDESVVDDSQLPKDRFSAERLKGVDSTLKIQPAELGDSAMYLCASTTKGVGEQFFGPGTRLTVL.

This clonotype was detected many times. The gene calls are TRBV7-2 and TRBJ2-5; unclear D gene. This CDR3 is 13 amino acids long. Per germline, CDR1 SGHTA and CDR2 FQGNSA. The V end lost 5 bases, the J end lost 5 bases, and 12 bases lay between the germline ends. The CDR3 reads CASSKAGFETQYF. The CDR3 region has the DNA TGTGCCAGCAGCAAAGCCGGCTTCGAGACCCAGTACTTC.

V usage is TRBV7-6 and J usage is TRBJ1-4; D call uncertain. CDR1 and CDR2 (germline): SGHVS, FNYEAQ. V was shortened by 2 bases and J by 8 bases, with 12 bases between the two germline ends. CDR3 size: 14 residues. In nucleotides, the CDR3 is TGTGCCAGCAGCTTACAACCTGGGTCCGAAAAACTGTTTTTT. Translated, it gives CASSLQPGSEKLFF.

Many counts were recorded for this clonotype. This chain connects TRBV20-1 to TRBJ2-1; maybe TRBD1 (6 bases). Germline CDR1 is DFQATT and CDR2 is SNEGSKA (reference sequence). V was clipped by 0 bases and J by 3 bases, with 15 bases between them. This CDR3 is 16 amino acids long. This chain's CDR3 is CSARDLGAPHYNEQFF. CDR3 in DNA: TGCAGTGCTAGAGATTTGGGGGCACCCCACTACAATGAGCAGTTCTTC.

This clonotype was seen many times. This sequence joins TRBV5-1 and TRBJ1-1; D not certain. Germline lookup yields CDR1 SGHRS and CDR2 YFSETQ. V gave up 4 bases and J gave up 1 base, with 8 bases separating them. This CDR3 contains 13 residues. The CDR3 sequence is CASSLLPNTEAFF. The CDR3 DNA reads TGCGCCAGCAGCCTTCTTCCGAACACTGAAGCTTTCTTT.

Many counts were recorded for this clonotype. The V gene is TRBV5-1, the J gene TRBJ2-2; D not certain. Deletions cut 0 bases from V and 6 bases from J, with 6 bases between. CDR1 and CDR2 from the germline V gene are SGHRS and YFSETQ. This CDR3 region has 13 residues. The CDR3 is CASSLELPGELFF. CDR3 bases: TGCGCCAGCAGCTTGGAGTTGCCCGGGGAGCTGTTTTTT.

This clonotype showed up many times. The rearrangement joins TRBV6-2 or TRBV6-3 to TRBJ2-3; TRBD2 aligns across 12 bases. The V gene's germline CDR1 is MNHEY and CDR2 SVGEGT. Losses at the gene ends were 0 bases for V and 2 bases for J; bases not matched to a gene: 6. The CDR3 extends over 18 amino acids. CDR3 sequence reads: CASSYSAASGGATDTQYF. DNA for the CDR3: TGTGCCAGCAGTTACTCGGCGGCTAGCGGGGGGGCCACAGATACGCAGTATTTT.

This clonotype was found a few times. V usage is TRBV5-1 and J usage is TRBJ1-1; 8 bases are shared with TRBD1. J was trimmed by 1 base and V by 4 bases; bases with no gene match: 9. Germline values: CDR1 SGHRS, CDR2 YFSETQ. The CDR3 runs to 16 residues. The CDR3 DNA reads TGCGCCAGCAGCCCCGTCGGGACAGGTCGGAACACTGAAGCTTTCTTT. Amino acid sequence: CASSPVGTGRNTEAFF.

This clonotype was found many times. The chain employs TRBV6-5 and TRBJ2-1, with a weak D call TRBD2 (6 bases). Trimming left V 7 bases short and J 2 bases short, with 18 bases between. Germline CDR1 reads MNHEY; CDR2 reads SVGAGI. The CDR3 spans 16 residues. The CDR3 sequence: CASILAGTETYNEQFF. In DNA form, the CDR3 reads TGTGCCAGCATACTAGCCGGGACCGAGACCTACAATGAGCAGTTCTTC.

This clonotype was detected only a few times. The rearrangement joins TRBV30 to TRBJ2-3; weak D call: TRBD2 (5 bases). The CDR3 has 13 residues. Trimming stripped 0 bases from V and 8 bases from J, with 12 bases between. Per germline, CDR1 GTSNPN and CDR2 SVGIG (reference sequence). This chain's CDR3 is CAWSVRGVVTQYF. CDR3 nucleotides: TGTGCCTGGAGTGTACGGGGTGTGGTTACGCAGTATTTT.

Of note for this clonotype: This may arise from a read error, as a much more abundant clone is one base away. V and J are TRBV18 and TRBJ2-5; 8 bases match TRBD2. Germline CDR1 reads KGHSH; CDR2 reads LQKENI. CDR3 size: 15 residues. The CDR3 here is CTSSPRRGDQETQYF. DNA of the CDR3: TGTACCAGCTCACCACGGCGGGGGGACCAAGAGACCCAGTACTTC.

This clonotype has just a few counts. The chain combines TRBV4-3 with TRBJ1-2; D possibly corresponds to TRBD1 (5 bases). This CDR3 has 15 amino acids. Germline V lookup: CDR1 LGHNA, CDR2 YSLEER. V shed 3 bases and J shed 1 base, with 12 bases lying between them. In DNA form, the CDR3 reads TGCGCCAGCAGCCAGACCCGGGGCGTTAACTATGGCTACACCTTC. The encoded protein is CASSQTRGVNYGYTF.

Concerning this clonotype: A much larger clone is a single base away; this may be a read error. CDR3 residues: CASSLGSAGALGTDTQYF. The CDR3 DNA reads TGTGCCAGCAGCTTAGGCTCCGCGGGGGCGTTGGGCACAGATACGCAGTATTTT. V is TRBV11-1 and J is TRBJ2-3, with D possibly being TRBD2 (7 bases). V was trimmed by 1 base and J by 1 base, leaving 18 bases between them. Germline V gene lookup returns CDR1 SGHAT and CDR2 FQDESV (reference sequence). CDR3 length: 18 residues.

DNA for the CDR3: TGTGCCAGCAGATCAACCGGGACTGCCTCCTACAATGAGCAGTTCTTC. Amino acid sequence: CASRSTGTASYNEQFF. The chain uses TRBV6-1 and TRBJ2-1; tentatively, D is TRBD2 (6 bases). Germline V lookup: CDR1 MNHNS, CDR2 SASEGT. This CDR3 is 16 amino acids long. Trimming left V 6 bases short and J 0 bases short, with 15 bases between.

The rearrangement joins TRBV20-1 to TRBJ2-7; D may be TRBD2 (5 bases). V lost 1 base and J 3 bases, leaving 13 bases between the germline ends. The CDR3 has 14 amino acids. The germline gives CDR1 DFQATT, CDR2 SNEGSKA (reference sequence). The CDR3 DNA reads as TGCAGTGCTAGAGCGCCTAGCAAAGACTACGAGCAGTACTTC. The encoded protein is CSARAPSKDYEQYF.